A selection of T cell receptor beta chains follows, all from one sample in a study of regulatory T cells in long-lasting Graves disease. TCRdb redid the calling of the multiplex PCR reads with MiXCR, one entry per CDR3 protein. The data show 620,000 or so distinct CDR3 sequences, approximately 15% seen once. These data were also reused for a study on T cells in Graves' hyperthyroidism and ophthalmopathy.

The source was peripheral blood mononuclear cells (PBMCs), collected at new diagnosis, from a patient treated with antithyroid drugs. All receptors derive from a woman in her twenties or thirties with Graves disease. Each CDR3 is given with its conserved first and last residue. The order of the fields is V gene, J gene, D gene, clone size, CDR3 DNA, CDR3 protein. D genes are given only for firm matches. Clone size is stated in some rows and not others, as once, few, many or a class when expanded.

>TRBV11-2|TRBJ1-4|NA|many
TGTGCCAGCAGCTTAATTGGCCAAACTAATGAAAAACTGTTTTTT
CASSLIGQTNEKLFF
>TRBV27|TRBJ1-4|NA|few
TGTGCCAGCAGTTCCCGGGACCCAGGCGAAAAACTGTTTTTT
CASSSRDPGEKLFF
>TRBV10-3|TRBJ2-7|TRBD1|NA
TGTGCCATCGGGGGGGACAGGGGGCGAAACGAGCAGTACTTC
CAIGGDRGRNEQYF
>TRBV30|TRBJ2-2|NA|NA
TGTGCCTGGAGTGTTGGGCAGATGAACACCGGGGAGCTGTTTTTT
CAWSVGQMNTGELFF
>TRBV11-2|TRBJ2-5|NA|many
TGTGCCAGCAGCCCGAACGCGGAGACCCAGTACTTC
CASSPNAETQYF
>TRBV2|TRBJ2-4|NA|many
TGTGCCAGCAGTGGCGGGCAGATAGAAATTCAGTACTTC
CASSGGQIEIQYF
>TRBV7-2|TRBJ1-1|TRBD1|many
TGTGCCAGCAGCTGGAAGACAGGGACTGAAGCTTTCTTT
CASSWKTGTEAFF
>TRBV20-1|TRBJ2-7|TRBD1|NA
TGCAGTGCTAGGGCTAGAGACAGGGGGTTTTACGAGCAGTACTTC
CSARARDRGFYEQYF
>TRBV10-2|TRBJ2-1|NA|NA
TGCGCCAGCGAGGCCACAGGGAGCTCCTACAATGAGCAGTTCTTC
CASEATGSSYNEQFF
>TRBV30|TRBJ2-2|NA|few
TGTGCCTGGAGTGCCGGTCACCGGGACTTCAACACCGGGGAGCTGTTTTTT
CAWSAGHRDFNTGELFF
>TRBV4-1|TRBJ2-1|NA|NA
TGCGCCAGCAGCCAAGTTCGGACGGGGGACTACAATGAGCAGTTCTTC
CASSQVRTGDYNEQFF
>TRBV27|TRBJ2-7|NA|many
TGTGCCAGCAGGGGTTCGAACTTCGACGAGCAGTACTTC
CASRGSNFDEQYF
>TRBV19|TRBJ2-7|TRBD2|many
TGTGCCAGTAGTCGCGGGAGGACCTACGAGCAGTACTTC
CASSRGRTYEQYF
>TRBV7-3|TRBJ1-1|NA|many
TGTGCCAGCAGCCGGGAGGGATACACTGAAGCTTTCTTT
CASSREGYTEAFF
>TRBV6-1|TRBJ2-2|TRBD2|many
TGTGCCAGCATGCTAGCGGGAGAGGTCGGGGAGCTGTTTTTT
CASMLAGEVGELFF
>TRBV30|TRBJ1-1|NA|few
TGTGCCTGGAGTAGCCGCTGGGGGGCAAACACTGAAGCTTTCTTT
CAWSSRWGANTEAFF
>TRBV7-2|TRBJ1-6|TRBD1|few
TGTGCCAGCAGCCCTCGGGGACAGGCAGAGGGCTCCTATAATTCACCCCTCCACTTT
CASSPRGQAEGSYNSPLHF
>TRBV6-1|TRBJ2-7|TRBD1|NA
TGTGCCAGCAGTGATTGGGACAGAGTCTACGAGCAGTACTTC
CASSDWDRVYEQYF
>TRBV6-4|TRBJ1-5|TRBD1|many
TGTGCCAGCAGTCATGACAGGGACAATCAGCCCCAGCATTTT
CASSHDRDNQPQHF
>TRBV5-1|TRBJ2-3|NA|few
TGCGCCAGCAGCTCCGAGACAAGGGTCACAGATACGCAGTATTTT
CASSSETRVTDTQYF
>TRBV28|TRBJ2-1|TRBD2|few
TGTGCCAGCAGTGCCTTAGTAGCGGGGTCCTACAATGAGCAGTTCTTC
CASSALVAGSYNEQFF
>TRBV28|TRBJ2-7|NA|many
TGTGCCAGCAGTATCCGTTGGGCCCACGAGCAGTACTTC
CASSIRWAHEQYF